This T cell receptor (beta chain) was recovered during a study of blood T cells in healthy people across ages. Study-level information: Template switching retrieved approximately one barcoded beta molecule for each two T cells.

Study-wide findings and caveats: PBMCs went unsorted, and a conclusive naive versus antigen-experienced comparison was therefore prevented.

In this sample, this clonotype turned up a few times. No antigen is known for it. The CDR3 loop spans 14 amino acids. The ends were cut back, 0 bases at V and 1 base at J, with 7 bases in the middle. The V gene's germline CDR1 is DFQATT and CDR2 SNEGSKA (reference sequence). Primers used in a second PCR of roughly 6 to 11 cycles were a sample-barcoded 5' primer and a J-beta primer mix. In TCRdb, the 5' RACE reads were re-called with MiXCR into one record per CDR3 protein. The sample yields around 990,000 distinct CDR3 sequences, under 30% seen once. The same data also went into a second study, on T cells of mothers and their children. In that study: Donors comprised a few healthy Caucasian mothers plus their six children.

This rearrangement joins TRBV20-1 to TRBJ1-5, with a tentative D call TRBD1 (5 bases). Material: blood. The sequence derives from a girl aged 2-10 years in good health. The CDR3 DNA reads TGCAGTGCTAGAGACAGGGAGAGCAATCAGCCCCAGCATTTT. Amino acids: CSARDRESNQPQHF.